These 14 T cell receptor beta chains were all obtained from the same sample, sequenced in a study of shared clonotypes between healthy human individuals. Sequencing was performed with immunoSEQ multiplex PCR; in TCRdb, only in-frame clones are kept and a portion is missing. The table shows 2 million to 2.5 million clones, with approximately 94% occurring only once. Sequencing was performed on naive CD4+ T cells sorted from blood. Subset described: CD45RA+ positively selected. Receptors were obtained from a man younger than 35 in good health.

The rearrangement links TRBV5-8 to TRBJ1-2; a possible D gene is TRBD1 (6 bases). V was shortened by 0 bases and J by 6 bases, with 9 bases between the two germline ends. The CDR3 spans 13 residues. Germline assignment: CDR1 SGHTS and CDR2 YDEGEE. The CDR3: CASSLEQGNGYTF. CDR3 nucleotides: TGTGCCAGCAGCTTGGAGCAGGGGAATGGCTACACCTTC.

The chain uses TRBV6-5 and TRBJ2-5; TRBD1 agrees at 9 bases. There are 14 residues in the CDR3. Germline V gives CDR1 MNHEY, CDR2 SVGAGI. V dropped 6 bases and J dropped 4; count of bases not matched to a gene: 6. CDR3 bases: TGTGCCAGCAGGTCCACAGGGGGCGGAGAGACCCAGTACTTC. It encodes CASRSTGGGETQYF.

In nucleotides, the CDR3 is TGTGCCAGCAGTGAAGTTTGGGTTCATGGCTACACCTTC. Protein product: CASSEVWVHGYTF. The chain couples TRBV6-1 to TRBJ1-2; D gene uncertain. The CDR3 totals 13 residues. CDR1 MNHNS and CDR2 SASEGT come from the germline V gene. Trimming removed 1 base from V and 6 bases from J, with 9 bases in between.

As to this clone: Additional DNA sequences in this sample encode the identical CDR3. The chain has TRBV18 and TRBJ1-4, with 8 bases matching TRBD1. The CDR3 runs 14 residues. Trimming removed 3 bases from V and 5 bases from J; junction bases left unmatched: 2. Germline V CDR1 and CDR2: KGHSH, LQKENI. CDR3 sequence reads: CASSPRTGNEKLFF. Here the CDR3 DNA reads TGTGCCAGCTCACCCCGGACAGGGAATGAAAAACTGTTTTTT. The whole variable domain, filled in from reference TRBV18 and TRBJ1-4, reads NAGVMQNPRHLVRRRGQEARLRCSPMKGHSHVYWYRQLPEEGLKFMVYLQKENIIDESGMPKERFSAEFPKEGPSILRIQQVVRGDSAAYFCASSPRTGNEKLFFGSGTQLSVL.

This chain connects TRBV11-2 to TRBJ2-3; 7 bases line up with TRBD1. CDR1 is SGHAT and CDR2 is FQNNGV in the germline V gene. The CDR3 consists of 15 residues. Trimming at V came to 5 bases and at J to 2 bases, leaving 7 bases not matched to a gene. The CDR3 DNA reads TGTGCCAGCAGCCACGACAGGGACCACACAGATACGCAGTATTTT. Translated, it gives CASSHDRDHTDTQYF. The whole variable domain, remainder taken from reference TRBV11-2 and TRBJ2-3, is EAGVAQSPRYKIIEKRQSVAFWCNPISGHATLYWYQQILGQGPKLLIQFQNNGVVDDSQLPKDRFSAERLKGVDSTLKIQPAKLEDSAVYLCASSHDRDHTDTQYFGPGTRLTVL.

This clone is a singleton in its sample. The V gene is TRBV27, the J gene TRBJ1-5, with TRBD1 matching 10 bases. This CDR3 has 14 amino acids. Germline lookup yields CDR1 MNHEY and CDR2 SMNVEV (reference sequence). The J segment lost 4 bases and the V segment lost 6 bases, leaving 3 bases of the junction unmatched. The CDR3 loop is CASRGTGVNQPQHF. The CDR3 DNA reads TGTGCCAGCAGGGGGACAGGGGTGAATCAGCCCCAGCATTTT.

The CDR3 loop is CASRTGLRTDTQYF. CDR3 nucleotide sequence: TGTGCCAGCAGAACAGGACTTCGAACAGATACGCAGTATTTT. The rearrangement links TRBV28 to TRBJ2-3, with D perhaps matching TRBD1 or TRBD2 (5 bases each). Germline CDR1 reads MDHEN; CDR2 reads SYDVKM. This CDR3 comprises 14 residues. Trimming pared 6 bases from V and 3 bases from J, leaving 13 bases between. Full variable domain (remainder filled in from reference TRBV28 and TRBJ2-3): DVKVTQSSRYLVKRTGEKVFLECVQDMDHENMFWYRQDPGLGLRLIYFSYDVKMKEKGDIPEGYSVSREKKERFSLILESASTNQTSMYLCASRTGLRTDTQYFGPGTRLTVL.

The chain is built from TRBV5-1 and TRBJ2-3; unclear D gene. This CDR3 region has 15 residues. V was pared by 6 bases and J by 4 bases, with 18 bases between. Looked up from germline, CDR1 is SGHRS and CDR2 is YFSETQ. CDR3 residues: CASTSSGAKADTQYF. The CDR3 DNA is TGCGCCAGCACCTCCTCCGGCGCGAAGGCAGATACGCAGTATTTT.

This chain links TRBV7-2 with TRBJ2-3, with D unclear. This CDR3 region has 14 residues. Germline assignment: CDR1 SGHTA and CDR2 FQGNSA. The V gene lost 5 bases and the J gene lost 3 bases, with 12 bases spanning the gap. CDR3 sequence reads: CASSLFTRTDTQYF. Written as DNA, the CDR3 is TGTGCCAGCAGCCTATTCACGAGGACAGATACGCAGTATTTT.

The chain uses TRBV28 and TRBJ2-3, with a tentative D call TRBD2 (6 bases). This CDR3 contains 12 residues. Between the trimmed V and J ends, which lost 8 bases and 8 bases, there was a span of 14 bases. The germline CDR1 and CDR2 sequences are MDHEN and SYDVKM. CDR3 amino acids: CASRFGGGTQYF. CDR3 sequence (DNA): TGTGCCAGCCGCTTCGGGGGTGGTACGCAGTATTTT.

About this clone: Other DNA sequences in this sample translate to the same CDR3. The chain combines TRBV6-6 with TRBJ1-5; D unresolved. This CDR3 is 14 amino acids long. The germline gives CDR1 MNHNY, CDR2 SVGAGI (reference sequence). V was trimmed by 0 bases and J by 4 bases, leaving 7 bases between them. The CDR3 region has the DNA TGTGCCAGCAGTTACTCCACTGGGAATCAGCCCCAGCATTTT. Translating it yields CASSYSTGNQPQHF.

The gene calls are TRBV7-9 and TRBJ1-1, with D possibly being TRBD1 (5 bases). The CDR3 consists of 13 residues. Trimming removed 8 bases at V and 1 base at J, with 11 bases between. Germline V gene sequence: CDR1 SEHNR, CDR2 FQNEAQ (reference sequence). The CDR3: CASGAGGNTEAFF. The CDR3 DNA is TGTGCCAGCGGGGCGGGCGGGAACACTGAAGCTTTCTTT.

This clone was detected only once. The CDR3 here is CASSYLGPPTQYF. The DNA for the CDR3 is TGTGCCAGCAGTTACCTAGGACCCCCTACGCAGTATTTT. The rearrangement joins TRBV6-5 to TRBJ2-3; D gene ambiguous. Germline CDR1 MNHEY, CDR2 SVGAGI. V gave up 2 bases and J gave up 8 bases, with 11 bases separating them. The CDR3 spans 13 residues.

V gene TRBV6-5 combines with J gene TRBJ2-7; TRBD1 matches at 8 bases. Looked up from germline, CDR1 is MNHEY and CDR2 is SVGAGI. J gave up 1 base and V 6 bases, and 5 bases lay outside the gene matches. This CDR3 is built from 14 residues. The CDR3 DNA reads as TGTGCCAGCAGATCGGACAGGGAATCCTACGAGCAGTACTTC. It specifies CASRSDRESYEQYF.